This is a list of T cell receptor beta chains from one sample in a study of CD8 T cells in Susac syndrome. One entry per CDR3 protein results from TCRdb running MiXCR on the immunoSEQ multiplex PCR reads. Here the sample spans some 160,000 distinct CDR3 sequences, approximately 94% being singletons. Sequenced input: CD4+ T cells from PBMCs. The receptors were gathered from a human donor with Susac syndrome. Each CDR3 is given with its conserved first and last residue. Fields, in order: clone size, V gene, D gene, J gene, CDR3 protein, CDR3 DNA. D genes are given only for firm matches. Expanded clones get a size class; other rows say once, few or many, or leave the size out.

>.|TRBV7-3|.|TRBJ2-1
CASSLGYTNNEQFF
TGTGCCAGCAGCTTGGGTTATACCAACAATGAGCAGTTCTTC
>once|TRBV20-1|.|TRBJ1-5
CSARVDSPRNQPQHF
TGCAGTGCTAGAGTTGACAGCCCCCGCAATCAGCCCCAGCATTTT
>once|TRBV6-6|.|TRBJ2-5
CASRSQGEGETQYF
TGTGCCAGCAGGTCACAGGGGGAGGGGGAGACCCAGTACTTC
>.|TRBV3-1|.|TRBJ2-5
CASSQGLTGGETQYF
TGTGCCAGCAGCCAAGGCTTGACAGGTGGGGAGACCCAGTACTTC
>few|TRBV5-1|TRBD1|TRBJ2-7
CASSPGTAYEQYF
TGCGCCAGCAGCCCCGGGACAGCCTACGAGCAGTACTTC
>.|TRBV6-2/TRBV6-3|.|TRBJ2-1
CATTSVGEQFF
TGTGCCACCACCTCGGTAGGTGAGCAGTTCTTC
>.|TRBV6-2/TRBV6-3|.|TRBJ2-1
CASSAGQDYNEQFF
TGTGCCAGCAGTGCGGGACAAGATTACAATGAGCAGTTCTTC
>.|TRBV7-3|TRBD1|TRBJ2-3
CASGSGTGADTQYF
TGTGCCAGCGGCTCCGGGACAGGGGCAGATACGCAGTATTTT
>.|TRBV28|TRBD1|TRBJ2-3
CASSTQGSLRAQYF
TGTGCCAGCAGTACACAGGGGTCATTGCGTGCGCAGTATTTT
>once|TRBV28|.|TRBJ2-4
CASSGATGLGNIQYF
TGTGCCAGCAGTGGGGCTACAGGGCTAGGAAACATTCAGTACTTC
>.|TRBV2|TRBD1|TRBJ1-5
CASKGTGGANQPQHF
TGTGCCAGCAAGGGGACAGGGGGGGCGAATCAGCCCCAGCATTTT
>.|TRBV12-3/TRBV12-4|.|TRBJ1-1
CASRRTDGLNTEAFF
TGTGCCAGCAGAAGGACAGACGGCCTGAACACTGAAGCTTTCTTT
>.|TRBV20-1|.|TRBJ2-5
CSALQDYLGTQYF
TGCAGTGCTCTACAGGACTACTTAGGGACCCAGTACTTC
>once|TRBV25-1|.|TRBJ2-1
CATAWGNEQFF
TGTGCCACCGCCTGGGGAAATGAGCAGTTCTTC
>.|TRBV9|TRBD2|TRBJ2-1
CASSEGGTSLNGEQFF
TGTGCCAGCAGCGAGGGTGGGACTAGCCTGAATGGTGAGCAGTTCTTC
>.|TRBV20-1|.|TRBJ2-6
CSATGKSSGANVLTF
TGCAGTGCTACAGGGAAATCCTCTGGGGCCAACGTCCTGACTTTC
>.|TRBV5-1|.|TRBJ2-7
CASSVASIGTYEQYF
TGCGCCAGCAGCGTCGCGTCAATCGGGACCTACGAGCAGTACTTC
>once|TRBV20-1|TRBD1|TRBJ1-2
CSAAGQGNYGYTF
TGCAGTGCTGCAGGACAGGGAAACTATGGCTACACCTTC
>.|TRBV29-1|.|TRBJ2-2
CSVGGRLTGELFF
TGCAGCGTTGGGGGGAGGTTAACCGGGGAGCTGTTTTTT
>.|TRBV28|TRBD1|TRBJ2-7
CASSGGDRGGREQYF
TGTGCCAGCAGTGGGGGGGACAGGGGGGGACGCGAGCAGTACTTC
>.|TRBV27|.|TRBJ2-3
CASSLSKTLYGTDTQYF
TGTGCCAGCAGTTTATCCAAGACGCTGTATGGCACAGATACGCAGTATTTT
>.|TRBV18|.|TRBJ2-5
CASSPPGTRVLETQYF
TGTGCCAGCTCACCACCAGGGACAAGGGTGCTGGAGACCCAGTACTTC
>.|TRBV6-4|.|TRBJ2-2
CASSRDANTGELFF
TGTGCCAGCTCCAGGGACGCGAACACCGGGGAGCTGTTTTTT
>.|TRBV15|.|TRBJ2-3
CATSRAPEGTQYF
TGTGCCACCAGCAGAGCCCCCGAGGGAACGCAGTATTTT
>.|TRBV25-1|TRBD1|TRBJ1-3
CASSDPLTGGISPIYF
TGTGCCAGCAGTGACCCCCTCACAGGGGGGATTTCACCCATATATTTT
>.|TRBV2|.|TRBJ2-3
CASSRAPAPGATQYF
TGTGCCAGCAGCCGCGCCCCCGCTCCCGGGGCTACGCAGTATTTT
>.|TRBV27|TRBD1|TRBJ2-4
CASSPSGGNIQYF
TGTGCCAGCAGCCCATCAGGGGGAAACATTCAGTACTTC
>.|TRBV29-1|.|TRBJ1-1
CSTDPRPVGAFF
TGCAGCACGGACCCTCGTCCTGTGGGGGCTTTCTTT
>once|TRBV6-7|.|TRBJ2-7
CASTPDSDGYEQYF
TGTGCCAGCACCCCCGACAGCGACGGCTACGAGCAGTACTTC
>.|TRBV7-9|TRBD1|TRBJ2-7
CASSLVVRTGDSIHYEQYF
TGTGCCAGCAGCTTAGTAGTTCGGACAGGCGACTCCATTCACTACGAGCAGTACTTC
>.|TRBV18|.|TRBJ1-4
CASSVRGENEKLFF
TGTGCCAGCTCGGTCCGGGGTGAAAATGAAAAACTGTTTTTT
>.|TRBV29-1|.|TRBJ1-2
CSVLDVPNGYTF
TGCAGCGTTCTGGACGTGCCCAATGGCTACACCTTC
>.|TRBV18|.|TRBJ2-7
CASSPLSGQGKHEQYF
TGTGCCAGCTCACCACTGTCTGGGCAGGGAAAACACGAGCAGTACTTC
>.|TRBV6-6|.|TRBJ2-7
CASRKRDTYEQYF
TGTGCCAGCAGAAAAAGGGACACCTACGAGCAGTACTTC
>.|TRBV4-1|TRBD1|TRBJ2-7
CASSQDRQGLFYEQYF
TGCGCCAGCAGCCAAGACCGACAGGGGCTGTTCTACGAGCAGTACTTC
>.|TRBV3-1|.|TRBJ1-6
CASSALGGGSNSPLHF
TGTGCCAGCAGCGCCTTGGGGGGTGGGAGTAATTCACCCCTCCACTTT
>.|TRBV11-2|.|TRBJ2-1
CASSLGGRIEQFF
TGTGCCAGCAGCCTCGGGGGCAGAATAGAGCAGTTCTTC
>.|TRBV7-9|.|TRBJ2-7
CASSLSPLTEGYEQYF
TGTGCCAGCAGTCTAAGTCCTCTTACGGAGGGGTACGAGCAGTACTTC
>.|TRBV4-1|.|TRBJ2-1
CASSQDRLDNEQFF
TGCGCCAGCAGCCAAGATCGCCTTGACAATGAGCAGTTCTTC
>once|TRBV10-3|.|TRBJ2-1
CAVGGHNEQFF
TGTGCCGTAGGAGGACACAATGAGCAGTTCTTC
>.|TRBV29-1|.|TRBJ2-7
CSVVGGGRSYEQYF
TGCAGCGTTGTAGGGGGAGGGCGCTCCTACGAGCAGTACTTC
>once|TRBV20-1|TRBD2|TRBJ2-1
CSARGGRGDNEQFF
TGCAGTGCTAGGGGCGGGAGGGGAGACAATGAGCAGTTCTTC
>.|TRBV2|.|TRBJ1-2
CASLLTRGNYGYTF
TGTGCCAGCCTACTGACGAGGGGCAACTATGGCTACACCTTC
>.|TRBV18|.|TRBJ1-5
CASSGDRNQPQHF
TGTGCCAGCTCGGGAGACCGAAATCAGCCCCAGCATTTT
>.|TRBV29-1|.|TRBJ2-3
CSVTFRGGADTQYF
TGCAGCGTGACCTTTAGAGGTGGCGCAGATACGCAGTATTTT
>.|TRBV12-3/TRBV12-4|.|TRBJ2-1
CASSLREGNEQFF
TGTGCCAGCAGTTTACGAGAAGGCAATGAGCAGTTCTTC